The 28 T cell receptor beta chains in this list originate from one sample, sequenced in a study of human T cells and chemical hapten exposure. TCRdb passed the RACE reads through MiXCR, listing each CDR3 protein once. The table includes 150,000 to 200,000 distinct CDR3 sequences, about 15% detected once. Time point denoted: patch test 1, 2 weeks after DPC sensitization. The treatment is: therapeutic diphenylcyclopropenone sensitization with weekly scalp DPC. This material consisted of whole blood, taken in connection with sensitization to the hapten diphenylcyclopropenone (DPC). These receptors came from a woman aged 25 to 45 with alopecia areata. Some clones in this sample may be carry-over from other donors' samples.

The sample holds many counts of this clonotype. The V gene is TRBV20-1, the J gene TRBJ2-7; D is perhaps TRBD2 (6 bases). The germline V gene has CDR1 DFQATT and CDR2 SNEGSKA (reference sequence). The CDR3 length is 13 residues. V lost 5 bases, J lost 2 bases, and 13 bases lay in between. The CDR3, as DNA: TGCAGTGCTGGCGGGACTGCTACCTACGAGCAGTACTTC. Protein: CSAGGTATYEQYF.

There are a few counts of this clonotype. The rearrangement links TRBV20-1 to TRBJ2-3; 7 bases are shared with TRBD2. The germline CDR1 and CDR2 sequences are DFQATT and SNEGSKA (reference sequence). V lost 1 base to trimming and J lost 6 bases; unmatched junction nucleotides: 16. This CDR3 is 17 amino acids long. The CDR3 sequence is CSARVWGWREPRDTQYF. The CDR3 nucleotides are TGCAGTGCTAGAGTTTGGGGTTGGCGGGAGCCTCGGGATACGCAGTATTTT.

This clonotype has only a few counts. The rearrangement joins TRBV20-1 to TRBJ2-5; TRBD2 aligns across 8 bases. Germline values: CDR1 DFQATT, CDR2 SNEGSKA (reference sequence). Losses at the gene ends were 6 bases for V and 5 bases for J; bases not matched to a gene: 14. CDR3 length: 15 residues. In nucleotides, the CDR3 is TGCAGTGCCTGGAAGCGGGGGCCCGATCGGGAGACCCAGTACTTC. Translated: CSAWKRGPDRETQYF.

The J gene is TRBJ2-5, the V gene TRBV7-6, with 7 bases fitting TRBD1. V shed 5 bases and J 2 bases; nucleotides not matched to a gene: 5. The CDR3 loop spans 14 amino acids. CDR1 is SGHVS and CDR2 is FNYEAQ in the germline V gene. CDR3 DNA: TGTGCCAGCAGCCAGGGGACAGCACAAGAGACCCAGTACTTC. Its translation: CASSQGTAQETQYF.

This clonotype was detected many times. The chain uses TRBV7-6 and TRBJ1-6; D is ambiguous. There are 14 residues in the CDR3. Trimming pared 5 bases from V and 8 bases from J, leaving 13 bases between. Germline assignment: CDR1 SGHVS and CDR2 FNYEAQ. The CDR3 protein is CASSPGVPYSPLHF. The CDR3, as DNA: TGTGCCAGCAGCCCCGGGGTTCCCTATTCACCCCTCCACTTT.

This clonotype was picked up a small number of times. V usage is TRBV12-3 or TRBV12-4 and J usage is TRBJ2-3; 12 bases match TRBD2. The junction had 6 bases not matched to a gene; V was cut back by 3 bases and J by 2 bases. The CDR3 covers 17 residues. This chain's CDR3 is CASSFSRTSGVTDTQYF. The CDR3 region has the DNA TGTGCCAGCAGTTTCTCCCGGACTAGCGGGGTCACAGATACGCAGTATTTT.

Ten or more counts support this clonotype. This chain uses TRBV18 with TRBJ1-1; no clear D. The CDR3 length is 12 residues. Germline CDR1 and CDR2: KGHSH and LQKENI. The germline V and J ends were trimmed by 0 bases and 8 bases, with 7 bases remaining between them. The CDR3 reads CASSPPVGEAFF. The CDR3 DNA follows: TGTGCCAGCTCACCACCGGTGGGAGAAGCTTTCTTT.

The genes are TRBV5-1 and TRBJ2-3; 10 bases match TRBD2. CDR3 length: 13 residues. CDR1 SGHRS and CDR2 YFSETQ come from the germline V gene. V lost 9 bases and J lost 6; bases outside the gene matches: 7. CDR3 coding DNA: TGCGCCAAAGAGCGGGAGGGCCCGGATACGCAGTATTTT. Its protein product is CAKEREGPDTQYF. Together with reference TRBV5-1 and TRBJ2-3, the CDR3 gives the full variable domain: KAGVTQTPRYLIKTRGQQVTLSCSPISGHRSVSWYQQTPGQGLQFLFEYFSETQRNKGNFPGRFSGRQFSNSRSEMNVSTLELGDSALYLCAKEREGPDTQYFGPGTRLTVL.

In DNA form, the CDR3 reads TGTGCCAGTAGTACTCCCGGGACGGAGGTTCGGGAGCCCCAGCATTTT. This translates into CASSTPGTEVREPQHF. J is TRBJ1-5 and V is TRBV19, with D possibly matching TRBD1 (5 bases). The ends were cut back, 4 bases at V and 8 bases at J, with 21 bases in the middle. CDR1 is LNHDA and CDR2 is SQIVND in the germline V gene (reference sequence). This CDR3 spans 16 amino acids.

The J gene is TRBJ2-5, the V gene TRBV29-1, with a possible D match to TRBD2 (6 bases). CDR1 is SQVTM, CDR2 ANQGSEA, per germline. CDR3 length: 13 residues. The ends were cut back, 8 bases at V and 4 bases at J, with 17 bases in the middle. This CDR3 reads CSTPGLGGETQYF. In nucleotides, the CDR3 is TGCAGCACGCCGGGACTCGGAGGAGAGACCCAGTACTTC. Full variable domain (missing parts from reference TRBV29-1 and TRBJ2-5): SAVISQKPSRDICQRGTSLTIQCQVDSQVTMMFWYRQQPGQSLTLIATANQGSEATYESGFVIDKFPISRPNLTFSTLTVSNMSPEDSSIYLCSTPGLGGETQYFGPGTRLLVL.

This chain uses TRBV29-1 with TRBJ2-5; D could derive from TRBD1 or TRBD2 (5 bases each). Germline loops: CDR1 SQVTM, CDR2 ANQGSEA. V lost 3 bases and J lost 5, with 16 bases in between. The CDR3 contains 14 residues. CDR3 sequence: CSVDRGTPGETQYF. The DNA of the CDR3 is TGCAGCGTTGACCGAGGGACCCCGGGGGAGACCCAGTACTTC.

V and J are TRBV29-1 and TRBJ1-1, with TRBD1 identical over 8 bases. The CDR3 is 15 amino acids. The V gene end was trimmed by 2 bases and the J gene end by 0 bases; junction bases not matched to a gene: 5. The germline V gene has CDR1 SQVTM and CDR2 ANQGSEA. CDR3 DNA sequence: TGCAGCGTTGAATTAAGGACAGGGATGAACACTGAAGCTTTCTTT. It yields the protein CSVELRTGMNTEAFF.

In its sample, this clonotype was seen a few times. The chain employs TRBV2 and TRBJ1-1, with a weak D call TRBD1 (6 bases). Germline-derived CDR1 and CDR2 are SNHLY and FYNNEI. This CDR3 is built from 13 residues. The ends were cut back, 7 bases at V and 1 base at J, with 10 bases in the middle. The chain's CDR3 is CASKPDRNTEAFF. For the CDR3, the DNA is TGTGCCAGCAAGCCGGACAGGAACACTGAAGCTTTCTTT.

The table lists this clonotype with many counts. V usage is TRBV12-3 or TRBV12-4 and J usage is TRBJ1-4; 9 nucleotides match TRBD1. With 6 bases clipped from V and 6 bases from J, the junction kept 8 bases outside the gene matches. The CDR3 totals 15 residues. CDR3 in amino acids: CASSRRQGGDEKLFF. For the CDR3, the DNA is TGTGCCAGCAGCCGACGACAGGGGGGGGATGAAAAACTGTTTTTT.

The DNA of the CDR3 is TGTGCCAGCAGCTTTACAGGGAGCGAGAAAGCTTTCTTT. The encoded protein is CASSFTGSEKAFF. The chain recombines TRBV12-3 or TRBV12-4 with TRBJ1-1; D is perhaps TRBD1 (6 bases). The CDR3 loop spans 13 amino acids. Trimming took 6 bases from V and 9 from J, leaving 17 bases between them.

As regards this clonotype: With a much larger clone just one base away, this may be a read error. This chain uses TRBV12-3 or TRBV12-4 with TRBJ1-4; D is ambiguous. This CDR3 contains 15 residues. Trimming cost V 5 bases and J 7 bases, with 17 bases left between them. The CDR3 region has the DNA TGTGCCAGCAGTCTTACTACGCCCGGAGGTGAAAAACTGTTTTTT. The encoded protein is CASSLTTPGGEKLFF.

Only a few counts were recorded for this clonotype. The V call is TRBV6-2 or TRBV6-3, the J call TRBJ2-7, with D perhaps TRBD2 (6 bases). The V and J ends lost 3 bases and 7 bases respectively, with 16 bases between them. Looked up from germline, CDR1 is MNHEY and CDR2 is SVGEGT. CDR3 length equals 14 residues. The CDR3 protein is CASSYTPGVSEQYF. CDR3 in DNA: TGTGCCAGCAGTTATACCCCGGGGGTCTCGGAGCAGTACTTC.

This clonotype was counted only a few times. This sequence joins TRBV7-9 and TRBJ1-2, with 7 bases matching TRBD1. CDR1 is SEHNR, CDR2 FQNEAQ, per germline (reference sequence). Germline trimming cut 5 bases from V and 0 bases from J; bases unmatched to any gene: 6. This CDR3 has 15 residues. The CDR3 nucleotides read TGTGCCAGCAGCCCCGCCGACAGGGCTAACTATGGCTACACCTTC. Translating gives CASSPADRANYGYTF. Supplemented by reference TRBV7-9 and TRBJ1-2, the full variable domain reads DTGVSQNPRHKITKRGQNVTFRCDPISEHNRLYWYRQTLGQGPEFLTYFQNEAQLEKSRLLSDRFSAERPKGSFSTLEIQRTEQGDSAMYLCASSPADRANYGYTFGSGTRLTVV.

The sample holds a few counts of this clonotype. J is TRBJ2-3 and V is TRBV18; no firm D call. V was cut by 2 bases and J by 4 bases, with 7 bases left in between. There are 13 residues in the CDR3. Germline V gene sequence: CDR1 KGHSH, CDR2 LQKENI. DNA for the CDR3: TGTGCCAGCTCACCATTACAAGCAGATACGCAGTATTTT. Translating it yields CASSPLQADTQYF.

As regards this clonotype: A much larger clone differs from this one at a single base, so this may be a read error. The chain joins TRBV7-2 to TRBJ1-4, with a possible D match to TRBD1 (5 bases). CDR3 length: 15 residues. Germline assignment: CDR1 SGHTA and CDR2 FQGNSA. CDR3: CACSLTRSRDEKLFF. CDR3 coding DNA: TGTGCCTGCAGCTTAACCCGCAGCAGGGACGAAAAACTGTTTTTT.

In its sample, this clonotype was seen many times. The chain uses TRBV4-1 and TRBJ2-7; 11 positions match TRBD1. The CDR3 extends over 14 amino acids. Germline V gives CDR1 MGHRA, CDR2 YSYEKL. Trimming cost V 4 bases and J 3 bases; bases outside gene matches: 2. The CDR3 loop reads CASSRTGGIYEQYF. The CDR3, as DNA: TGCGCCAGCAGCCGGACAGGGGGCATCTACGAGCAGTACTTC.

This chain joins TRBV2 and TRBJ2-1, with TRBD2 matching 8 bases. Losses at the gene ends were 6 bases for V and 0 bases for J; bases not matched to a gene: 7. The CDR3 extends over 16 amino acids. From germline, CDR1 is SNHLY and CDR2 FYNNEI. CDR3: CASRPFSGISYNEQFF. The CDR3 bases are TGTGCCAGCAGACCTTTTAGCGGGATCTCCTACAATGAGCAGTTCTTC.

In this sample, this clonotype turned up many times. Mismatch with germline at one junction end may stem from a read error. The J gene is TRBJ1-2, the V gene TRBV3-1; D is ambiguous. This CDR3 contains 10 residues. The germline V gene encodes CDR1 LGHDT and CDR2 YNNKEL (reference sequence). The DNA of the CDR3 is TGTGCCAGCAGCCAAGGAGCCACCGTCTTC. Protein sequence: CASSQGATVF.

The chain combines TRBV7-2 with TRBJ2-5; D unclear. Trimming removed 0 bases from V and 6 bases from J, with 8 bases in between. Germline values: CDR1 SGHTA, CDR2 FQGNSA. CDR3 size: 13 residues. CDR3 loop: CASSLADVKTQYF. CDR3 DNA sequence: TGTGCCAGCAGCTTAGCTGACGTAAAGACCCAGTACTTC.

This clonotype was counted between two and nine times. This chain uses TRBV7-9 with TRBJ2-7; TRBD2 might be the D (5 bases). Germline V gives CDR1 SEHNR, CDR2 FQNEAQ (reference sequence). V was pared by 2 bases and J by 7 bases, with 12 bases between. The CDR3 spans 13 residues. The CDR3 protein is CASSLSGSREQYF. In nucleotides, the CDR3 is TGTGCCAGCAGCTTATCGGGGTCAAGAGAGCAGTACTTC.

This clonotype was found a few times. The rearrangement uses TRBV11-2 and TRBJ2-2; no clear D gene. Trimming removed 6 bases at V and 5 bases at J, with 10 bases between. Per the germline V gene, CDR1 is SGHAT and CDR2 is FQNNGV. CDR3 length equals 13 residues. CDR3 residues: CASSFLRTGELFF. CDR3 nucleotides: TGTGCCAGCAGTTTTCTCAGAACCGGGGAGCTGTTTTTT.

This clonotype was seen a handful of times. The chain is built from TRBV9 and TRBJ2-2, with D possibly being TRBD1 (6 bases). CDR1 and CDR2 (germline): SGDLS, YYNGEE. Trimming left V 2 bases short and J 0 bases short, with 8 bases between. The CDR3 is 15 amino acids. As DNA, the CDR3 is TGTGCCAGCAGCGTTGGACAGCCGAACACCGGGGAGCTGTTTTTT. Translated: CASSVGQPNTGELFF.

In this sample, this clonotype turned up many times. The V gene is TRBV11-2, the J gene TRBJ2-7; TRBD1 agrees at 7 bases. Germline V gene sequence: CDR1 SGHAT, CDR2 FQNNGV. The CDR3 spans 16 residues. V lost 2 bases and J lost 1; bases outside the gene matches: 8. The CDR3 DNA is TGTGCCAGCAGCTTAATGGGACAGATCTTTTCCTACGAGCAGTACTTC. Protein: CASSLMGQIFSYEQYF.